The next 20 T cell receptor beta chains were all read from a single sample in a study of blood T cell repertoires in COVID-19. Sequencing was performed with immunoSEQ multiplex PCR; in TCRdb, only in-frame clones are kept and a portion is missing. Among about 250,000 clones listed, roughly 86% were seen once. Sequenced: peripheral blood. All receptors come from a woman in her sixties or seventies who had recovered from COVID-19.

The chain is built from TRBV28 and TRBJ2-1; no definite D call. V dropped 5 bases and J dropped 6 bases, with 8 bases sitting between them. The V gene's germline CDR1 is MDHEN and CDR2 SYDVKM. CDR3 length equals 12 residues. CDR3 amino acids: CASSQTSNEQFF. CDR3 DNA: TGTGCCAGCAGTCAGACAAGCAATGAGCAGTTCTTC. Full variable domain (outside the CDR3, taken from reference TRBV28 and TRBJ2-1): DVKVTQSSRYLVKRTGEKVFLECVQDMDHENMFWYRQDPGLGLRLIYFSYDVKMKEKGDIPEGYSVSREKKERFSLILESASTNQTSMYLCASSQTSNEQFFGPGTRLTVL.

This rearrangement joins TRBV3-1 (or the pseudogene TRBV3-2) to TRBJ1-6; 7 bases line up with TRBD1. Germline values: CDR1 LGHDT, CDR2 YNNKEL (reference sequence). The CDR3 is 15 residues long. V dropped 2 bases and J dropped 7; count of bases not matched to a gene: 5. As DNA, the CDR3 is TGTGCCAGCAGCCAAACCCAGACAGGGAATTCACCCCTCCACTTT. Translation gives CASSQTQTGNSPLHF.

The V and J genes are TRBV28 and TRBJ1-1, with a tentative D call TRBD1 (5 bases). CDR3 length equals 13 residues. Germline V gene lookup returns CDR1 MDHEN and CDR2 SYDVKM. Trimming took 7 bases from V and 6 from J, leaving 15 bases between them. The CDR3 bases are TGTGCCAGCATCAGGGTTGAAGGGGCTGAAGCTTTCTTT. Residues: CASIRVEGAEAFF.

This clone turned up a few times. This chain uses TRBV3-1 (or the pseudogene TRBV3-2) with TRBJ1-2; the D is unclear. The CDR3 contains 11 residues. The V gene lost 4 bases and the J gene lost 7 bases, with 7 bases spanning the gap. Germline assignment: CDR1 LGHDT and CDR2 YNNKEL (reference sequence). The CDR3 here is CASSPGGGYTF. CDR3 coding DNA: TGTGCCAGCAGCCCGGGAGGTGGCTACACCTTC.

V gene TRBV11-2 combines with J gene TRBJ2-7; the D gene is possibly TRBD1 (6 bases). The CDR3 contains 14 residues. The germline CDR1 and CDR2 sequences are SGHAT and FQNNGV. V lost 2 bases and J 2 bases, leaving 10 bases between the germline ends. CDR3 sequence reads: CASSLNRAAYEQYF. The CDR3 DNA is TGTGCCAGCAGCTTAAACAGGGCCGCCTACGAGCAGTACTTC.

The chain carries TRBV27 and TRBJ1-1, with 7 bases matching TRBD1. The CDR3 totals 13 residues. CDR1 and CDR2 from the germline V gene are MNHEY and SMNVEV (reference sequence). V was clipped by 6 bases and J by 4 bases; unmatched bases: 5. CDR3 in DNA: TGTGCCAGCAGAAGAGGGGGCGGCACTGAAGCTTTCTTT. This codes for CASRRGGGTEAFF.

The CDR3 DNA is TGTGCCAGCAGTGAGTTGCCAAGCCTCAATCAGCCCCAGCATTTT. Encoded protein: CASSELPSLNQPQHF. The chain couples TRBV2 to TRBJ1-5; no definite D call. Germline V gene lookup returns CDR1 SNHLY and CDR2 FYNNEI. The CDR3 spans 15 residues. V shed 3 bases and J shed 3 bases, with 12 bases lying between them.

CDR3 protein: CASSPLRGGSYNEQFF. The CDR3 DNA follows: TGCGCCAGCAGCCCACTACGGGGGGGCTCCTACAATGAGCAGTTCTTC. The genes are TRBV4-3 and TRBJ2-1; TRBD2 agrees at 8 bases. The germline V gene encodes CDR1 LGHNA and CDR2 YSLEER. This CDR3 comprises 16 residues. Trimming took 4 bases from V and 0 from J; bases not matched to a gene: 5.

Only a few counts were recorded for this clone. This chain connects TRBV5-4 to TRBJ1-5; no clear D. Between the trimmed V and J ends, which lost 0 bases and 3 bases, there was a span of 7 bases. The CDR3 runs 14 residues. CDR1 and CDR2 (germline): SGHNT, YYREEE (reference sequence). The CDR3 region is CASSLVVNNQPQHF. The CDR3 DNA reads TGTGCCAGCAGCTTGGTAGTGAACAATCAGCCCCAGCATTTT.

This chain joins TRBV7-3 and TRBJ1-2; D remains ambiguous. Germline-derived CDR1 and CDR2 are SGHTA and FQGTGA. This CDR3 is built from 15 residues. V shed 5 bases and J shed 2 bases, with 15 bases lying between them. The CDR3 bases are TGTGCCAGCAGCCCCTCCGGATCGGGAAACTATGGCTACACCTTC. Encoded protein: CASSPSGSGNYGYTF. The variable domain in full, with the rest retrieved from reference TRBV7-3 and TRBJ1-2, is GAGVSQTPSNKVTEKGKYVELRCDPISGHTALYWYRQSLGQGPEFLIYFQGTGAADDSGLPNDRFFAVRPEGSVSTLKIQRTERGDSAVYLCASSPSGSGNYGYTFGSGTRLTVV.

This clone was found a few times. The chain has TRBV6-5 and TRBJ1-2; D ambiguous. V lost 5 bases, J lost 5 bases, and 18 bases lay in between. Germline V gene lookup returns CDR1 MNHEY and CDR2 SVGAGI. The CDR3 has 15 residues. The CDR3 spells CASSPTFEAEYGYTF. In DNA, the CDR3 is TGTGCCAGCAGTCCCACCTTCGAGGCTGAGTATGGCTACACCTTC.

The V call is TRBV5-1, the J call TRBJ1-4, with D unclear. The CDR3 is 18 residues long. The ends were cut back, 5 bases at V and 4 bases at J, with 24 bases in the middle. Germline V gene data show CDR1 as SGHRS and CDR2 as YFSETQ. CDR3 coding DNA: TGCGCCAGCAGTTCCGGGTTGACCGCTACCTCGTTTAATGAAAAACTGTTTTTT. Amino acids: CASSSGLTATSFNEKLFF.

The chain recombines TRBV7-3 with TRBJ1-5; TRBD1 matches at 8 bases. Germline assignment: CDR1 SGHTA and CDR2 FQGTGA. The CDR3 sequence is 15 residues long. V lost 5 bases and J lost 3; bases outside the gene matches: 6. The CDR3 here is CASSLRTGNNQPQHF. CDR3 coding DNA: TGTGCCAGCAGCCTACGGACAGGGAACAATCAGCCCCAGCATTTT.

As DNA, the CDR3 is TGTGCCAGCAACTCACATGACAGGGCCTCCTACGAGCAGTACTTC. This codes for CASNSHDRASYEQYF. This chain connects TRBV6-5 to TRBJ2-7, with TRBD1 matching over 7 bases. V gave up 7 bases and J gave up 0 bases; unmatched junction bases: 9. This CDR3 has 15 residues. Germline lookup yields CDR1 MNHEY and CDR2 SVGAGI.

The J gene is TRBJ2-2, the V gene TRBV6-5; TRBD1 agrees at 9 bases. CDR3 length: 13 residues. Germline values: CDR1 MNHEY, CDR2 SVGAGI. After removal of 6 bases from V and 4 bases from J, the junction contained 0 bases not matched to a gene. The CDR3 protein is CASRDRGTGELFF. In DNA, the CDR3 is TGTGCCAGCAGGGACAGGGGCACCGGGGAGCTGTTTTTT.

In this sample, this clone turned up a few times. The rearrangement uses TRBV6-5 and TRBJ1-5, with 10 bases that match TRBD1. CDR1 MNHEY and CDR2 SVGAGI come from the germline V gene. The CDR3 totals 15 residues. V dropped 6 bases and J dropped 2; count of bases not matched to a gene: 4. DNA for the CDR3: TGTGCCAGCAGGCCCGGGACAGGGGGCAATCAGCCCCAGCATTTT. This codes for CASRPGTGGNQPQHF.

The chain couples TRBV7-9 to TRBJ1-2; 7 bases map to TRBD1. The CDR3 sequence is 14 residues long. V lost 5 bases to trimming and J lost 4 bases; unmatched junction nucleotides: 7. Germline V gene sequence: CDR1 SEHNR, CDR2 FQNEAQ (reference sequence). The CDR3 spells CASSPTGAPYGYTF. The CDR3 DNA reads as TGTGCCAGCAGCCCAACAGGGGCCCCCTATGGCTACACCTTC.

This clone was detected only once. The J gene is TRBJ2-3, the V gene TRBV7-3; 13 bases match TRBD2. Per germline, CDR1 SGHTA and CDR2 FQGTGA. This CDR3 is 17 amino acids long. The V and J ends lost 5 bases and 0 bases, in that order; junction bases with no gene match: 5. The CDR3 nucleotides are TGTGCCAGCAGCGGACTAGCGGGGGATGCTAGCACAGATACGCAGTATTTT. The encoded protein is CASSGLAGDASTDTQYF.

This CDR3 reads CATSRGTGDNEQFF. Written as DNA, the CDR3 is TGTGCCACCAGCAGGGGGACAGGGGACAATGAGCAGTTCTTC. This rearrangement joins TRBV15 to TRBJ2-1; TRBD1 aligns across 10 bases. The CDR3 is 14 amino acids. The germline gives CDR1 LNHNV, CDR2 YYDKDF (reference sequence). After removal of 3 bases from V and 5 bases from J, the junction contained 1 base not matched to a gene. The full variable domain, with the rest looked up from reference TRBV15 and TRBJ2-1, is DAMVIQNPRYQVTQFGKPVTLSCSQTLNHNVMYWYQQKSSQAPKLLFHYYDKDFNNEADTPDNFQSRRPNTSFCFLDIRSPGLGDTAMYLCATSRGTGDNEQFFGPGTRLTVL.

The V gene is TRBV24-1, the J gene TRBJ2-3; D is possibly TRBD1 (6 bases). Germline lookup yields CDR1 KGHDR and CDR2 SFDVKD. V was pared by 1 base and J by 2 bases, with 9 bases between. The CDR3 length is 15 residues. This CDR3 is CATSDLGGITDTQYF. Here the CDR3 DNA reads TGTGCCACCAGTGATTTAGGGGGTATCACAGATACGCAGTATTTT.